The 32 T cell receptor beta chains listed next were all sequenced from one sample in a study of CD4+ T cells in melanoma. The method was immunoSEQ multiplex PCR; TCRdb's version includes in-frame clones alone and lacks a portion of them. The table shows around 100,000 clones, with 80% to 95% occurring only once. The sequenced material came from peripheral blood. The receptors stem from a human donor with melanoma.

V usage is TRBV5-1 and J usage is TRBJ1-6; 8 bases line up with TRBD1. V lost 0 bases and J lost 10; bases outside the gene matches: 6. The CDR3 has 15 amino acids. Germline V gene sequence: CDR1 SGHRS, CDR2 YFSETQ. The CDR3, as DNA: TGCGCCAGCAGCTTGGCAGGGGGCGAGCGATCACCCCTCCACTTT. This sequence encodes CASSLAGGERSPLHF.

The chain couples TRBV5-4 to TRBJ1-3; a weak D match, TRBD1 (5 bases). Trimming took 0 bases from V and 1 from J, leaving 11 bases between them. This CDR3 region has 16 residues. Germline CDR1 is SGHNT and CDR2 is YYREEE (reference sequence). CDR3 region: CASSLDSGWSGNTIYF. The CDR3 DNA follows: TGTGCCAGCAGCTTGGATTCAGGGTGGTCTGGAAACACCATATATTTT.

The J gene is TRBJ1-2, the V gene TRBV5-4; TRBD1 might be the D (5 bases). The germline gives CDR1 SGHNT, CDR2 YYREEE (reference sequence). The V end was cut by 3 bases, the J end by 1 base, with 13 bases between. The CDR3 has 15 residues. The CDR3 coding sequence is TGTGCCAGCAGCTCGGCACTGACAGATAACTATGGCTACACCTTC. Amino acids: CASSSALTDNYGYTF.

V gene TRBV6-1 combines with J gene TRBJ1-5; no definite D call. This CDR3 contains 13 residues. Germline CDR1 MNHNS, CDR2 SASEGT. Trimming took 4 bases from V and 6 from J, leaving 10 bases between them. CDR3 sequence (DNA): TGTGCCAGCAGTGTATGGACCGGTCAGCCCCAGCATTTT. Residues: CASSVWTGQPQHF.

V and J are TRBV7-2 and TRBJ1-6, with D possibly being TRBD1 (5 bases). The germline V gene encodes CDR1 SGHTA and CDR2 FQGNSA. The CDR3 has 15 amino acids. V was trimmed by 5 bases and J by 9 bases, leaving 17 bases between them. Here the CDR3 DNA reads TGTGCCAGCAGCCAACCTTTCACAGGCGGTTCACCCCTCCACTTT. Encoded protein: CASSQPFTGGSPLHF.

The rearrangement uses TRBV18 and TRBJ1-2, with 10 bases that match TRBD1. Per germline, CDR1 KGHSH and CDR2 LQKENI. With V trimmed by 3 bases and J by 1 base, 8 bases remained unmatched. The CDR3 has 17 residues. CDR3 protein: CASSPRDRGIINYGYTF. The CDR3 DNA reads as TGTGCCAGCTCACCCCGGGACAGGGGCATAATTAACTATGGCTACACCTTC.

V gene TRBV7-9 combines with J gene TRBJ2-5; D remains unclear. Trimming shortened V by 5 bases and J by 4 bases, and 14 bases separated the two germline ends. CDR3 length equals 14 residues. From germline, CDR1 is SEHNR and CDR2 FQNEAQ (reference sequence). The CDR3 nucleotides read TGTGCCAGCAGCCCCGGGCCAACCCCAGAGACCCAGTACTTC. It yields the protein CASSPGPTPETQYF.

This chain joins TRBV10-3 and TRBJ2-7; D uncertain. This CDR3 has 12 amino acids. Germline loops: CDR1 ENHRY, CDR2 SYGVKD. Trimming pared 4 bases from V and 1 base from J, leaving 5 bases between. CDR3 nucleotide sequence: TGTGCCATCAGTGCCCAATCCTACGAGCAGTACTTC. Protein sequence: CAISAQSYEQYF.

The rearrangement uses TRBV5-4 and TRBJ2-7; TRBD1 aligns across 10 bases. There are 15 residues in the CDR3. The J segment lost 6 bases and the V segment lost 0 bases, leaving 6 bases of the junction unmatched. Germline V gene sequence: CDR1 SGHNT, CDR2 YYREEE (reference sequence). CDR3 sequence: CASSLVGTGVVEQYF. CDR3 nucleotides: TGTGCCAGCAGCTTGGTAGGGACAGGGGTGGTCGAGCAGTACTTC.

The chain combines TRBV4-1 with TRBJ2-3; perhaps TRBD2 as D (7 bases). The CDR3 length is 14 residues. Trimming left V 4 bases short and J 7 bases short, with 15 bases between. Per the germline V gene, CDR1 is MGHRA and CDR2 is YSYEKL. The CDR3 protein is CASSPTYGGHTQYF. CDR3 bases: TGCGCCAGCAGCCCAACCTACGGGGGGCATACGCAGTATTTT.

This chain links TRBV11-1 with TRBJ2-3, with 7 bases fitting TRBD2. CDR3 size: 15 residues. Germline-derived CDR1 and CDR2 are SGHAT and FQDESV (reference sequence). The V segment lost 8 bases and the J segment 2 bases; nucleotides outside the gene matches: 10. The CDR3 here is CASGRGTSVTDTQYF. As DNA, the CDR3 is TGTGCCAGCGGGAGGGGAACTAGCGTCACAGATACGCAGTATTTT.

On this clone: Other DNA sequences in the sample encode the same CDR3. The chain carries TRBV7-6 and TRBJ1-4; D gene ambiguous. CDR1 is SGHVS, CDR2 FNYEAQ, per germline. Deletions cut 3 bases from V and 4 bases from J, with 12 bases between. This CDR3 is built from 15 residues. In DNA, the CDR3 is TGTGCCAGCAGCTTGGGAGGGCAGAATAATGAAAAACTGTTTTTT. This codes for CASSLGGQNNEKLFF.

The chain combines TRBV7-2 with TRBJ2-3; TRBD2 matches 9 bases. With 2 bases clipped from V and 8 bases from J, the junction kept 14 bases outside the gene matches. CDR3 size: 17 residues. From germline, CDR1 is SGHTA and CDR2 FQGNSA. CDR3 in DNA: TGTGCCAGCAGCTTAACTAGCGGGTTTGGGTCACAGCGTACGCAGTATTTT. Amino acids: CASSLTSGFGSQRTQYF.

The rearrangement links TRBV7-9 to TRBJ1-1, with D perhaps matching TRBD1 (6 bases). The CDR3 sequence is 13 residues long. Germline values: CDR1 SEHNR, CDR2 FQNEAQ (reference sequence). The V end lost 1 base, the J end lost 6 bases, and 9 bases lay between the germline ends. CDR3 sequence reads: CASSLGTEPEAFF. CDR3 DNA sequence: TGTGCCAGCAGCTTAGGGACAGAACCTGAAGCTTTCTTT.

This clone was seen a single time. This chain uses TRBV7-9 with TRBJ2-7; 11 bases line up with TRBD2. This CDR3 is 15 amino acids long. J was trimmed by 5 bases and V by 1 base; bases with no gene match: 4. CDR1 SEHNR and CDR2 FQNEAQ come from the germline V gene (reference sequence). CDR3 protein: CASSLVTSGVHEQYF. DNA of the CDR3: TGTGCCAGCAGCTTAGTGACTAGCGGGGTCCACGAGCAGTACTTC. The whole variable domain, filled in from reference TRBV7-9 and TRBJ2-7, reads DTGVSQNPRHKITKRGQNVTFRCDPISEHNRLYWYRQTLGQGPEFLTYFQNEAQLEKSRLLSDRFSAERPKGSFSTLEIQRTEQGDSAMYLCASSLVTSGVHEQYFGPGTRLTVT.

The chain is built from TRBV7-9 and TRBJ2-7; 11 nucleotides match TRBD2. Looked up from germline, CDR1 is SEHNR and CDR2 is FQNEAQ (reference sequence). CDR3 length equals 14 residues. V lost 4 bases to trimming and J lost 4 bases; unmatched junction nucleotides: 3. CDR3 amino acids: CASSSLAGEYEQYF. In nucleotides, the CDR3 is TGTGCCAGCAGCTCACTAGCGGGAGAATACGAGCAGTACTTC. The variable domain in full, completed from reference TRBV7-9 and TRBJ2-7, reads DTGVSQNPRHKITKRGQNVTFRCDPISEHNRLYWYRQTLGQGPEFLTYFQNEAQLEKSRLLSDRFSAERPKGSFSTLEIQRTEQGDSAMYLCASSSLAGEYEQYFGPGTRLTVT.

The genes are TRBV5-5 and TRBJ2-2, with TRBD1 identical over 11 bases. Germline CDR1 is SGHKS and CDR2 is YYEKEE (reference sequence). The J segment lost 5 bases and the V segment lost 2 bases, leaving 2 bases of the junction unmatched. The CDR3 totals 15 residues. The CDR3 loop is CASSFGTGGTGELFF. CDR3 DNA: TGTGCCAGCAGCTTCGGGACAGGGGGAACCGGGGAGCTGTTTTTT.

The chain has TRBV28 and TRBJ1-2, with 10 bases matching TRBD1. From germline, CDR1 is MDHEN and CDR2 SYDVKM. J gave up 8 bases and V 10 bases, and 13 bases lay outside the gene matches. The CDR3 runs 14 residues. The CDR3 nucleotides are TGTGCCACCCCCGCCCTGACAGGGGGCCCGGGCTACACCTTC. This sequence encodes CATPALTGGPGYTF.

This chain uses TRBV4-3 with TRBJ2-1; 11 nucleotides agree with TRBD2. Germline CDR1 LGHNA, CDR2 YSLEER. The CDR3 has 16 residues. Germline trimming cut 2 bases from V and 7 bases from J; bases unmatched to any gene: 7. The CDR3 bases are TGCGCCAGCAGCCAAATAGCGGGAGGGCCGGGGAATGAGCAGTTCTTC. As protein: CASSQIAGGPGNEQFF.

The CDR3 coding sequence is TGTGCCAGCAGTGTCCAGGGGGGAGGCACAGATACGCAGTATTTT. Residues: CASSVQGGGTDTQYF. V and J are TRBV28 and TRBJ2-3, with D possibly TRBD1 on 7 matching bases. The CDR3 extends over 15 amino acids. V was shortened by 5 bases and J by 1 base, with 13 bases between the two germline ends. Looked up from germline, CDR1 is MDHEN and CDR2 is SYDVKM. The full variable domain, rest sourced from reference TRBV28 and TRBJ2-3, is DVKVTQSSRYLVKRTGEKVFLECVQDMDHENMFWYRQDPGLGLRLIYFSYDVKMKEKGDIPEGYSVSREKKERFSLILESASTNQTSMYLCASSVQGGGTDTQYFGPGTRLTVL.

The chain uses TRBV18 and TRBJ2-1; D is perhaps TRBD1 or TRBD2 (5 bases each). V dropped 6 bases and J dropped 6 bases, with 12 bases sitting between them. Germline-derived CDR1 and CDR2 are KGHSH and LQKENI. The CDR3 has 13 residues. CDR3 sequence: CASSWDPSNEQFF. CDR3 coding DNA: TGTGCCAGCTCCTGGGACCCGTCCAATGAGCAGTTCTTC. Filled out from reference TRBV18 and TRBJ2-1, the complete variable domain reads NAGVMQNPRHLVRRRGQEARLRCSPMKGHSHVYWYRQLPEEGLKFMVYLQKENIIDESGMPKERFSAEFPKEGPSILRIQQVVRGDSAAYFCASSWDPSNEQFFGPGTRLTVL.

The chain is built from TRBV11-2 and TRBJ2-1, with 7 bases fitting TRBD1. J gave up 7 bases and V 4 bases, and 7 bases lay outside the gene matches. The CDR3 sequence is 14 residues long. The germline gives CDR1 SGHAT, CDR2 FQNNGV. The CDR3 nucleotides are TGTGCCAGCAGCTCAGTGACAGGGTCAAATGAGCAGTTCTTC. It yields the protein CASSSVTGSNEQFF.

This clone was counted between two and nine times. The rearrangement joins TRBV7-9 to TRBJ1-5; D is unresolved. CDR1 SEHNR and CDR2 FQNEAQ come from the germline V gene (reference sequence). V was shortened by 1 base and J by 3 bases, with 7 bases between the two germline ends. This CDR3 is built from 14 residues. The CDR3 DNA sequence: TGTGCCAGCAGCTTAGAGAGAGACAATCAGCCCCAGCATTTT. Its translation is CASSLERDNQPQHF.

The V call is TRBV2, the J call TRBJ1-1; D remains unclear. The CDR3 runs to 13 residues. In germline, CDR1 is SNHLY, CDR2 FYNNEI. V lost 3 bases and J lost 0, with 5 bases in between. The CDR3 bases are TGTGCCAGCAGTGACTGGGTGAACACTGAAGCTTTCTTT. This gives the protein CASSDWVNTEAFF.

The rearrangement links TRBV5-1 to TRBJ2-4; TRBD1 matches 7 bases. CDR3 length: 15 residues. The germline V gene encodes CDR1 SGHRS and CDR2 YFSETQ. Trimming at V came to 5 bases and at J to 5 bases, leaving 10 bases not matched to a gene. The CDR3 reads CASRQGTEVENIQYF. The CDR3 DNA is TGCGCCAGCAGGCAAGGGACAGAGGTTGAAAACATTCAGTACTTC.

The chain carries TRBV18 and TRBJ1-1, with 9 bases that match TRBD1. Losses at the gene ends were 4 bases for V and 3 bases for J; bases not matched to a gene: 6. The CDR3 consists of 15 residues. Germline V gene lookup returns CDR1 KGHSH and CDR2 LQKENI. CDR3 region: CASSLGQGGDTEAFF. The DNA for the CDR3 is TGTGCCAGCTCACTGGGACAGGGTGGCGACACTGAAGCTTTCTTT.

The gene calls are TRBV6-6 and TRBJ2-3; no firm D call. With 7 bases removed from V and 0 bases from J, the gap between germline ends came to 5 bases. The germline gives CDR1 MNHNY, CDR2 SVGAGI (reference sequence). The CDR3 spans 12 residues. This CDR3 is CASNPSTDTQYF. The DNA for the CDR3 is TGTGCCAGCAACCCTAGCACAGATACGCAGTATTTT.

The genes are TRBV4-2 and TRBJ2-7; 12 bases map to TRBD2. This CDR3 has 18 amino acids. J lost 2 bases, V lost 2 bases, and 10 bases had no gene match. From germline, CDR1 is LGHNA and CDR2 YNFKEQ. The CDR3 DNA is TGTGCCAGCAGCCAACGAGCCAATCTAGCGGGAGGGCCCTACGAGCAGTACTTC. Amino acids: CASSQRANLAGGPYEQYF.

The chain uses TRBV10-3 and TRBJ2-7, with 9 bases identical to TRBD2. The CDR3 is 15 residues long. Germline V gene sequence: CDR1 ENHRY, CDR2 SYGVKD. V dropped 8 bases and J dropped 5; count of bases not matched to a gene: 13. The CDR3 loop reads CAISAGGGRAHEQYF. The CDR3 DNA sequence: TGTGCCATCTCCGCCGGGGGCGGGAGGGCCCACGAGCAGTACTTC.

V usage is TRBV5-6 and J usage is TRBJ1-3; D might be TRBD1 (5 bases). With 4 bases removed from V and 0 bases from J, the gap between germline ends came to 11 bases. Germline CDR1 SGHDT, CDR2 YYEEEE. The CDR3 has 15 residues. Here the CDR3 reads CASSADRASGNTIYF. DNA for the CDR3: TGTGCCAGCAGCGCCGACAGAGCCTCTGGAAACACCATATATTTT.

V usage is TRBV2 and J usage is TRBJ1-1; 10 nucleotides line up with TRBD1. The CDR3 has 15 amino acids. CDR1 is SNHLY and CDR2 is FYNNEI in the germline V gene. Trimming cost V 8 bases and J 11 bases; bases outside gene matches: 17. CDR3 loop: CASQNPGQGRGKAFF. CDR3 nucleotide sequence: TGTGCCAGCCAAAATCCGGGACAGGGGAGAGGGAAGGCTTTCTTT. Full variable domain (rest looked up from reference TRBV2 and TRBJ1-1): EPEVTQTPSHQVTQMGQEVILRCVPISNHLYFYWYRQILGQKVEFLVSFYNNEISEKSEIFDDQFSVERPDGSNFTLKIRSTKLEDSAMYFCASQNPGQGRGKAFFGQGTRLTVV.

The J gene is TRBJ2-1, the V gene TRBV7-6, with 8 positions matching TRBD2. This CDR3 spans 16 amino acids. Germline V CDR1 and CDR2: SGHVS, FNYEAQ. Losses at the gene ends were 2 bases for V and 8 bases for J; bases not matched to a gene: 11. CDR3 bases: TGTGCCAGCAGCTTAACATTCAGCGGGGGTAGGGATGAGCAGTTCTTC. This translates into CASSLTFSGGRDEQFF. The full variable domain, in which reference TRBV7-6 and TRBJ2-1 provide the parts outside the CDR3, is GAGVSQSPRYKVTKRGQDVALRCDPISGHVSLYWYRQALGQGPEFLTYFNYEAQQDKSGLPNDRFSAERPEGSISTLTIQRTEQRDSAMYRCASSLTFSGGRDEQFFGPGTRLTVL.